This T cell receptor beta chain was sequenced during a study of CXCR3-negative and CXCR3-positive naive CD8 T cells. The CDR3 extends over 15 amino acids. Germline CDR1 is DFQATT and CDR2 is SNEGSKA (reference sequence). All TRB cDNA libraries came from 5' RACE performed with UMI labels. With the 5' RACE reads reprocessed, TCRdb shows one record per CDR3 protein and no DNA. In all, the sample yields about 48,000 distinct CDR3 sequences. V usage is TRBV20-1 and J usage is TRBJ2-1; TCRdb selects TRBD2, and the lack of DNA leaves this call unchecked. The clonotype originates from a human donor in good health. Some clones in this sample may be carry-over from other donors' samples. Sequencing used memory CD8+ T cells from blood. CDR3 loop: CSARSSGATYNEQFF.